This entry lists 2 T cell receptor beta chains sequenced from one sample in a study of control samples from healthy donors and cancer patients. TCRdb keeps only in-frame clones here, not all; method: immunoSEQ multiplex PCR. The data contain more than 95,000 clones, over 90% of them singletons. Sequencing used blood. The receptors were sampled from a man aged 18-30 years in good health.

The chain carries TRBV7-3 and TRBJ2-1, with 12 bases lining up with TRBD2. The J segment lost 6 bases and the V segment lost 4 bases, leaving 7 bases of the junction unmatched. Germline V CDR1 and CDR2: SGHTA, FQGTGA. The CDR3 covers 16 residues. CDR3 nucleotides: TGTGCCAGCAGCTCGACTAGCGGGAGTTTTCGCAATGAGCAGTTCTTC. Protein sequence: CASSSTSGSFRNEQFF.

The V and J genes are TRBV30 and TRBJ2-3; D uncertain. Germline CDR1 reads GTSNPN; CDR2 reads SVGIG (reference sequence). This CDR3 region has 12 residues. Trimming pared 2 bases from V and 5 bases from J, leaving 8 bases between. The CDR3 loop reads CAWSLVGDTQYF. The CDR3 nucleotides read TGTGCCTGGAGTCTGGTGGGAGATACGCAGTATTTT.